Below are 26 T cell receptor beta chains sequenced from a single sample in a study of T-cell reconstitution after alpha-beta-depleted transplantation in children. Findings and caveats of the study: Newly produced T cells mostly provided counts and TCRbeta diversity after one year, as hyperexpanded clones declined.

The TCRbeta library was prepared with unique molecular identifiers. In TCRdb, the PCR reads were re-called with MiXCR into one record per CDR3 protein. The sample gives about 300,000 distinct CDR3 sequences, 7.5% to 9% of which show up once; approximately 8.6% is in the top ten. Their recognized antigens are unknown. Specimen: peripheral blood, collected 360 days after TCRalphabeta/CD19-depleted stem cell transplant. These receptors originate from a female patient aged 2-9 years who had a stem cell transplant for Fanconi anemia, so the T cells may come from the graft donor.

This clonotype was counted at least ten times. This chain joins TRBV7-2 and TRBJ2-4; D is ambiguous. CDR1 is SGHTA, CDR2 FQGNSA, per germline. The CDR3 totals 14 residues. V was cut by 7 bases and J by 7 bases, with 17 bases left in between. The chain's CDR3 is CASKLTLGPNIQYF. CDR3 nucleotides: TGTGCCAGCAAGCTTACGCTGGGCCCGAACATTCAGTACTTC.

This clonotype turned up a few times. In DNA form, the CDR3 reads TGTGCCAGCAGTAAACGGCGGGCGGGAGGAGAGACCCAGTACTTC. It encodes CASSKRRAGGETQYF. The rearrangement joins TRBV6-1 to TRBJ2-5; TRBD2 matches 8 bases. This CDR3 region has 15 residues. The trim removed 5 bases at V and 4 bases at J, leaving 9 bases unmatched. CDR1 and CDR2 from the germline V gene are MNHNS and SASEGT.

This clonotype has just a few counts. This chain uses TRBV3-1 with TRBJ2-7; D is unclear. Trimming cost V 4 bases and J 4 bases, with 11 bases left between them. The CDR3 is 13 amino acids. In germline, CDR1 is LGHDT, CDR2 YNNKEL (reference sequence). Here the CDR3 DNA reads TGTGCCAGCAGCCGCGGTTTTCCTTACGAGCAGTACTTC. Its protein is CASSRGFPYEQYF.

This clonotype was found a few times. This sequence joins TRBV18 and TRBJ2-3; 9 nucleotides align to TRBD2. There are 16 residues in the CDR3. CDR1 is KGHSH and CDR2 is LQKENI in the germline V gene. V was clipped by 3 bases and J by 1 base; unmatched bases: 5. In DNA form, the CDR3 reads TGTGCCAGCTCACCCGGACTAGCGAGACGCACAGATACGCAGTATTTT. Its protein product is CASSPGLARRTDTQYF.

The sample holds many counts of this clonotype. This sequence joins TRBV4-1 and TRBJ2-5; no clear D gene. Germline assignment: CDR1 MGHRA and CDR2 YSYEKL. The CDR3 runs to 18 residues. V was shortened by 1 base and J by 2 bases, with 20 bases between the two germline ends. The CDR3: CASSQVELTRYVQETQYF. CDR3 DNA: TGCGCCAGCAGCCAAGTTGAGCTGACACGTTACGTGCAAGAGACCCAGTACTTC.

This clonotype has at least ten counts. The V call is TRBV3-1, the J call TRBJ2-1; D is uncertain. V lost 2 bases to trimming and J lost 0 bases, with 8 bases between them. Per germline, CDR1 LGHDT and CDR2 YNNKEL (reference sequence). The CDR3 loop spans 15 amino acids. The CDR3 nucleotides read TGTGCCAGCAGCCAATTTGGTAGCTCCTACAATGAGCAGTTCTTC. Translation: CASSQFGSSYNEQFF.

This clonotype was seen many times. The chain is built from TRBV6-1 and TRBJ2-1; D is unresolved. CDR1 is MNHNS, CDR2 SASEGT, per germline. V lost 8 bases to trimming and J lost 0 bases, with 20 bases between them. This CDR3 spans 17 amino acids. The CDR3 nucleotides read TGTGCCAGCGCTTTTAATTTCGCGGAAAGCTCCTACAATGAGCAGTTCTTC. Its translation: CASAFNFAESSYNEQFF.

This chain uses TRBV4-2 with TRBJ1-2, with 8 bases fitting TRBD1. With V trimmed by 4 bases and J by 2 bases, 3 bases remained unmatched. This CDR3 has 14 amino acids. Germline loops: CDR1 LGHNA, CDR2 YNFKEQ. In nucleotides, the CDR3 is TGTGCCAGCAGCCGCGACAGGGGCAACTATGGCTACACCTTC. Translation: CASSRDRGNYGYTF.

This clonotype showed up many times. This chain uses TRBV7-9 with TRBJ2-3; D not certain. The CDR3 is made up of 14 amino acids. CDR1 and CDR2 from the germline V gene are SEHNR and FQNEAQ (reference sequence). V shed 3 bases and J shed 2 bases, with 9 bases lying between them. Here the CDR3 reads CASSFWSLTDTQYF. In nucleotides, the CDR3 is TGTGCCAGCAGCTTCTGGTCCCTCACAGATACGCAGTATTTT.

The rearrangement joins TRBV5-1 to TRBJ1-2, with TRBD1 as a possible D gene (5 bases). Germline V CDR1 and CDR2: SGHRS, YFSETQ. There are 14 residues in the CDR3. V gave up 4 bases and J gave up 6 bases, with 16 bases separating them. The CDR3 sequence is CASSPLGTTDGYTF. The CDR3 nucleotides are TGCGCCAGCAGCCCCCTTGGGACGACGGATGGCTACACCTTC.

This clonotype has only a few counts. The V gene is TRBV28, the J gene TRBJ2-4; perhaps TRBD2 as D (5 bases). Trimming cost V 6 bases and J 5 bases, with 11 bases left between them. The germline V gene encodes CDR1 MDHEN and CDR2 SYDVKM. The CDR3 has 13 residues. CDR3 residues: CASSRGPQNIQYF. As DNA, the CDR3 is TGTGCCAGCAGCCGCGGGCCCCAAAACATTCAGTACTTC.

In this sample, this clonotype turned up many times. The chain has TRBV7-3 and TRBJ2-7, with D perhaps matching TRBD1 (5 bases). V shed 1 base and J shed 6 bases, with 10 bases lying between them. This CDR3 has 13 amino acids. Germline V gene data show CDR1 as SGHTA and CDR2 as FQGTGA. The CDR3 region is CASSLNQQGEQYF. Written as DNA, the CDR3 is TGTGCCAGCAGCTTAAACCAGCAGGGCGAGCAGTACTTC.

In DNA form, the CDR3 reads TGTGCCAGCACTGGACTAGCGGGTGGGAACACCGGGGAGCTGTTTTTT. Translating it yields CASTGLAGGNTGELFF. This sequence joins TRBV12-3 or TRBV12-4 and TRBJ2-2; 11 bases agree with TRBD2. The CDR3 loop spans 16 amino acids. V was clipped by 7 bases and J by 1 base; unmatched bases: 5.

This chain joins TRBV3-1 and TRBJ1-2, with D perhaps TRBD1 (5 bases). V gave up 4 bases and J gave up 3 bases, with 15 bases separating them. The length of the CDR3 is 15 residues. Germline V gives CDR1 LGHDT, CDR2 YNNKEL (reference sequence). CDR3 DNA: TGTGCCAGCAGCCCGATTCCCAGGGCTTACTATGGCTACACCTTC. Translated: CASSPIPRAYYGYTF.

This clonotype was detected a few times. The chain couples TRBV10-3 to TRBJ1-3; D gene ambiguous. The CDR3 consists of 17 residues. CDR1 ENHRY and CDR2 SYGVKD come from the germline V gene. V was cut by 0 bases and J by 2 bases, with 14 bases left in between. The CDR3 loop reads CAISESKNGIPGNTIYF. The CDR3, as DNA: TGTGCCATCAGTGAGTCGAAAAACGGGATCCCTGGAAACACCATATATTTT.

This clonotype has a count of ten or more. The J gene is TRBJ2-2, the V gene TRBV25-1; unclear D gene. The CDR3 has 14 residues. Trimming removed 5 bases from V and 0 bases from J, with 7 bases in between. Per germline, CDR1 MGHDK and CDR2 SYGVNS. CDR3 sequence (DNA): TGTGCCAGCAGTTCCCCCGCGAACACCGGGGAGCTGTTTTTT. Protein sequence: CASSSPANTGELFF.

There are many counts of this clonotype. The chain is built from TRBV9 and TRBJ2-3; 7 bases match TRBD1. Germline assignment: CDR1 SGDLS and CDR2 YYNGEE. V gave up 6 bases and J gave up 4 bases; unmatched junction bases: 8. The CDR3 totals 14 residues. The CDR3 bases are TGTGCCAGCAACAGGGGAGACGGGCCAGATACGCAGTATTTT. Translated: CASNRGDGPDTQYF.

The J gene is TRBJ2-6, the V gene TRBV6-5, with 8 bases aligning to TRBD2. Germline CDR1 reads MNHEY; CDR2 reads SVGAGI. The CDR3 length is 17 residues. The V segment lost 2 bases and the J segment 2 bases; nucleotides outside the gene matches: 5. Here the CDR3 DNA reads TGTGCCAGCAGTTACGGGCGTAGCGGGACTGGGGCCAACGTCCTGACTTTC. This translates into CASSYGRSGTGANVLTF.

This clonotype was counted ten times or more. The chain uses TRBV29-1 and TRBJ1-2; D gene uncertain. Deletions cut 0 bases from V and 0 bases from J, with 8 bases between. This CDR3 has 14 residues. The V gene's germline CDR1 is SQVTM and CDR2 ANQGSEA. CDR3 region: CSVEDAGANYGYTF. DNA of the CDR3: TGCAGCGTTGAAGATGCCGGGGCTAACTATGGCTACACCTTC.

There are many counts of this clonotype. This chain joins TRBV7-2 and TRBJ2-1; D gene uncertain. The CDR3 is 15 residues long. Trimming removed 1 base from V and 5 bases from J, with 12 bases in between. In germline, CDR1 is SGHTA, CDR2 FQGNSA. CDR3 in DNA: TGTGCCAGCAGCTTAGTGGGCGGATTCAACAATGAGCAGTTCTTC. Protein: CASSLVGGFNNEQFF.

Ten or more counts support this clonotype. V usage is TRBV28 and J usage is TRBJ1-2; D ambiguous. The germline V gene has CDR1 MDHEN and CDR2 SYDVKM. The CDR3 totals 14 residues. The chain's CDR3 is CASIEYRPRYGYTF. The CDR3 nucleotides are TGTGCGAGTATAGAATACCGGCCAAGGTATGGCTACACCTTC.

This clonotype was seen a handful of times. The chain combines TRBV28 with TRBJ2-2; 7 bases agree with TRBD1. There are 14 residues in the CDR3. CDR1 is MDHEN and CDR2 is SYDVKM in the germline V gene. V gave up 6 bases and J gave up 5 bases; unmatched junction bases: 6. The DNA for the CDR3 is TGTGCCAGCAGCCCGGCAGGGGGTACCGGGGAGCTGTTTTTT. As protein: CASSPAGGTGELFF. Filled out from reference TRBV28 and TRBJ2-2, the complete variable domain reads DVKVTQSSRYLVKRTGEKVFLECVQDMDHENMFWYRQDPGLGLRLIYFSYDVKMKEKGDIPEGYSVSREKKERFSLILESASTNQTSMYLCASSPAGGTGELFFGEGSRLTVL.

The chain uses TRBV4-3 and TRBJ2-3, with D possibly TRBD2 on 6 matching bases. CDR1 and CDR2 (germline): LGHNA, YSLEER. This CDR3 contains 16 residues. Trimming left V 0 bases short and J 0 bases short, with 10 bases between. The chain's CDR3 is CASSQDWGVSTDTQYF. The CDR3 coding sequence is TGCGCCAGCAGCCAAGATTGGGGGGTTAGCACAGATACGCAGTATTTT.

In its sample, this clonotype was seen a few times. The chain employs TRBV5-4 and TRBJ2-2, with 11 bases lining up with TRBD2. In germline, CDR1 is SGHNT, CDR2 YYREEE (reference sequence). After removal of 0 bases from V and 1 base from J, the junction contained 8 bases not matched to a gene. CDR3 length: 19 amino acids. CDR3: CASSLDLAGGYGNTGELFF. The CDR3 DNA reads as TGTGCCAGCAGCTTGGATCTAGCGGGGGGATATGGGAACACCGGGGAGCTGTTTTTT.

This clonotype was recorded many times. CDR3 in DNA: TGCAGTGCTCGCTCAACCTCAAGGCTAGTAGATACGCAGTATTTT. Protein: CSARSTSRLVDTQYF. V is TRBV20-1 and J is TRBJ2-3; D is undetermined. The CDR3 is 15 amino acids. Deletions cut 5 bases from V and 5 bases from J, with 20 bases between. Per the germline V gene, CDR1 is DFQATT and CDR2 is SNEGSKA (reference sequence).

This clonotype was detected many times. This rearrangement joins TRBV9 to TRBJ2-1; D may match TRBD1 or TRBD2 (6 bases each). V was shortened by 0 bases and J by 2 bases, with 12 bases between the two germline ends. The germline V gene encodes CDR1 SGDLS and CDR2 YYNGEE. This CDR3 has 16 amino acids. This chain's CDR3 is CASSVGGRGTYNEQFF. The DNA of the CDR3 is TGTGCCAGCAGCGTAGGGGGGCGGGGAACCTACAATGAGCAGTTCTTC.